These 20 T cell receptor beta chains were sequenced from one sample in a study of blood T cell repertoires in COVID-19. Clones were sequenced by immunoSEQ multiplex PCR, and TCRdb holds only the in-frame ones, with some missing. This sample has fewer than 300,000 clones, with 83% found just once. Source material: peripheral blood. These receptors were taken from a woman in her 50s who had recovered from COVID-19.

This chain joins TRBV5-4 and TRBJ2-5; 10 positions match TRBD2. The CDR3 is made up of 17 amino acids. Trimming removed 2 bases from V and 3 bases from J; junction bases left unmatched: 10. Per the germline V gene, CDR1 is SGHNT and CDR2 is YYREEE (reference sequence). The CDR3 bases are TGTGCCAGCAGCTTTTATACCGGGACTAGCGTGAAAGAGACCCAGTACTTC. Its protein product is CASSFYTGTSVKETQYF.

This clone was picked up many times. As DNA, the CDR3 is TGTGCCAGCAGCTTAGGGGTGGGAGACACAGATACGCAGTATTTT. This translates into CASSLGVGDTDTQYF. The rearrangement uses TRBV7-7 and TRBJ2-3, with D perhaps TRBD2 (5 bases). Germline CDR1 is SSHAT and CDR2 is FNYEAQ (reference sequence). V shed 1 base and J shed 2 bases, with 10 bases lying between them. The CDR3 is 15 amino acids.

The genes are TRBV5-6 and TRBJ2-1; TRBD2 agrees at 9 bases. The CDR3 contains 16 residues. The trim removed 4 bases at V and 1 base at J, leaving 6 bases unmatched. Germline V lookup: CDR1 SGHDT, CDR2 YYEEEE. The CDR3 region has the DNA TGTGCCAGCAGCCTGGGGGCGGGAGGGTCCTACAATGAGCAGTTCTTC. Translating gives CASSLGAGGSYNEQFF.

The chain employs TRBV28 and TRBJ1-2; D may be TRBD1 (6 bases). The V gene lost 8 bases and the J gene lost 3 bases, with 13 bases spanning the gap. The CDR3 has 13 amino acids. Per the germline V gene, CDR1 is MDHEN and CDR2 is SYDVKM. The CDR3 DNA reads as TGTGCCAGCCGCCGGGGGGCTTACTATGGCTACACCTTC. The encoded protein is CASRRGAYYGYTF.

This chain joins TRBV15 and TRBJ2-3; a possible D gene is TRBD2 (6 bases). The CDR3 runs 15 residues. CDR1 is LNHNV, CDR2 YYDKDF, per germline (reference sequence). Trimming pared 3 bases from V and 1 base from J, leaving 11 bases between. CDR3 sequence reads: CATSREGPGTDTQYF. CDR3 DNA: TGTGCCACCAGCAGGGAGGGACCCGGCACAGATACGCAGTATTTT. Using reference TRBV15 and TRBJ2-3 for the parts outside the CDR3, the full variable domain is DAMVIQNPRYQVTQFGKPVTLSCSQTLNHNVMYWYQQKSSQAPKLLFHYYDKDFNNEADTPDNFQSRRPNTSFCFLDIRSPGLGDTAMYLCATSREGPGTDTQYFGPGTRLTVL.

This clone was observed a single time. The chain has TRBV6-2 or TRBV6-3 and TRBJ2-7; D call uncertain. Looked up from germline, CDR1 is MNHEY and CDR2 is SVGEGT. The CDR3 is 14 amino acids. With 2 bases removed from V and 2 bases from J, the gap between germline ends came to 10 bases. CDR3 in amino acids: CASSYHATPYEQYF. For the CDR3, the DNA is TGTGCCAGCAGTTACCACGCCACACCCTACGAGCAGTACTTC.

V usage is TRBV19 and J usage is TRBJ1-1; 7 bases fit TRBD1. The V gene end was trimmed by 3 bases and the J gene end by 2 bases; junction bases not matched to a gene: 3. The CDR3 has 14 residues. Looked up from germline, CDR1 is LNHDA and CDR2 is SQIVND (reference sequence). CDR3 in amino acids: CASSMTGYNTEAFF. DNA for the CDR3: TGTGCCAGTAGTATGACAGGGTATAACACTGAAGCTTTCTTT.

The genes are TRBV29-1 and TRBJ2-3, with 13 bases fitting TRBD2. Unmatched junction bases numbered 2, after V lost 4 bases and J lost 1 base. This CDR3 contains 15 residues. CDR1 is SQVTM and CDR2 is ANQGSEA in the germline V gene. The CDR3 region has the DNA TGCAGCGTTGGGACTAGCGGGGGAGGCACAGATACGCAGTATTTT. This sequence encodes CSVGTSGGGTDTQYF.

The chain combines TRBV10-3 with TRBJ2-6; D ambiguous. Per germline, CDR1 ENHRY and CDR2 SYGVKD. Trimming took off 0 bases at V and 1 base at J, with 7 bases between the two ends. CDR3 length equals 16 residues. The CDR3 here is CAISESLESGANVLTF. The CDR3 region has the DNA TGTGCCATCAGTGAGTCGTTGGAGTCTGGGGCCAACGTCCTGACTTTC.

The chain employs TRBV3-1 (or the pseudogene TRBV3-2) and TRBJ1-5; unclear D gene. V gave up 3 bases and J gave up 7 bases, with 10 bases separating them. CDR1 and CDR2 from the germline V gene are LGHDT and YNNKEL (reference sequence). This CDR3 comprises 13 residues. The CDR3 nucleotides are TGTGCCAGCAGCCAGACCCTGAGGCAGCCCCAGCATTTT. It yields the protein CASSQTLRQPQHF.

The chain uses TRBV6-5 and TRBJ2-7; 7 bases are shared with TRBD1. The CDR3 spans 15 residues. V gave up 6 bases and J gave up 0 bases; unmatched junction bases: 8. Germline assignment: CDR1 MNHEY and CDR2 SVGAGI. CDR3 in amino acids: CASRQGTASSYEQYF. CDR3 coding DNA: TGTGCCAGCAGACAAGGGACAGCGAGCTCCTACGAGCAGTACTTC.

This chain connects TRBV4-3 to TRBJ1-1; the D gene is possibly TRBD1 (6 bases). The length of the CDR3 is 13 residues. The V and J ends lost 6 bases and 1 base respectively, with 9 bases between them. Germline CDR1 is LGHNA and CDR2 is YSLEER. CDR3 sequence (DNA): TGCGCCAGCAGGGGGGACACGAACACTGAAGCTTTCTTT. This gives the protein CASRGDTNTEAFF.

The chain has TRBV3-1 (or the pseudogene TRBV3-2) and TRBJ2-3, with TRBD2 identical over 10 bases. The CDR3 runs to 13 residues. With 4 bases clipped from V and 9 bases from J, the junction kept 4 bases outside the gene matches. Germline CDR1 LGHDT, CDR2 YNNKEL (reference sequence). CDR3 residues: CASSPLSGGTQYF. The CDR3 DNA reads TGTGCCAGCAGCCCTCTTAGCGGGGGGACGCAGTATTTT.

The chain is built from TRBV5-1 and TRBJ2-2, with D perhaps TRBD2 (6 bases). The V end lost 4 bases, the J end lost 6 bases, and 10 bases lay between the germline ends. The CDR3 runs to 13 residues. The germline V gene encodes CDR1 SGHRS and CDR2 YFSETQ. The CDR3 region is CASSITSPGELFF. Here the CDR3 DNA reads TGCGCCAGCAGCATAACTAGCCCCGGGGAGCTGTTTTTT.

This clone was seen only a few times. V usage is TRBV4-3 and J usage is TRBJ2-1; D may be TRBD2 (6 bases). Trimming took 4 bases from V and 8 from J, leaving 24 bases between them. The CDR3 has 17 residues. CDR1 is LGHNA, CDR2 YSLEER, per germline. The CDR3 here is CASSPRDIAREVDEQFF. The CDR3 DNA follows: TGCGCCAGCAGCCCGCGGGATATCGCCAGGGAGGTGGATGAGCAGTTCTTC.

CDR3 sequence reads: CASSTRTSGAVKETQYF. CDR3 bases: TGTGCCAGCAGCACCCGGACTAGCGGGGCTGTCAAAGAGACCCAGTACTTC. The chain is built from TRBV7-8 and TRBJ2-5; 12 positions match TRBD2. J gave up 3 bases and V 5 bases, and 10 bases lay outside the gene matches. The V gene's germline CDR1 is SGHVS and CDR2 FQNEAQ. This CDR3 comprises 17 residues.

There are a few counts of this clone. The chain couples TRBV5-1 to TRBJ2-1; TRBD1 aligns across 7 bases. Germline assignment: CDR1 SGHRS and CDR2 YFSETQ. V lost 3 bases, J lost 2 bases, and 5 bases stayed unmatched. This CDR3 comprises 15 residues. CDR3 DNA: TGCGCCAGCAGCTCCGGGACAGATCCCTACAATGAGCAGTTCTTC. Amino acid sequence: CASSSGTDPYNEQFF.

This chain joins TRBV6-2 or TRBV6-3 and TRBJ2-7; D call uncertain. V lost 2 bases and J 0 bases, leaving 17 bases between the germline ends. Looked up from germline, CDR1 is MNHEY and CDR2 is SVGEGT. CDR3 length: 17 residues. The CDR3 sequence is CASSYLPTQAFSYEQYF. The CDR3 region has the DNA TGTGCCAGCAGTTACCTTCCTACCCAGGCGTTCTCCTACGAGCAGTACTTC.

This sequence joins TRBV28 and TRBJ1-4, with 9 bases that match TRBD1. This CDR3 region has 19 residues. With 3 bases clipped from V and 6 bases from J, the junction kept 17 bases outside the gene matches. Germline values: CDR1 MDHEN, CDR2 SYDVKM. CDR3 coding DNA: TGTGCCAGCAGTTTTTTATTCCTGACAGGGGGTCAGGACGATGAAAAACTGTTTTTT. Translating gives CASSFLFLTGGQDDEKLFF.

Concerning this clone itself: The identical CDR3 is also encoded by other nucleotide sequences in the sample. Here the CDR3 DNA reads TGTGCCAGCAGCTTGGACAGCTTCTCCTACGAGCAGTACTTC. Protein: CASSLDSFSYEQYF. The rearrangement joins TRBV7-3 to TRBJ2-7; possible D gene TRBD1, 6 bases. Trimming pared 3 bases from V and 0 bases from J, leaving 9 bases between. Germline V gene lookup returns CDR1 SGHTA and CDR2 FQGTGA. CDR3 length: 14 residues.